This TCR beta chain emerged from a study of cytotoxic CD8 clonotypes in ibrutinib-treated CLL. The data were produced by immunoSEQ multiplex PCR, yet TCRdb's version contains in-frame clones alone and is incomplete. The repertoire includes about 140,000 clones, roughly 90% of them detected once, and 10% to 12% sits in the top ten. Per germline, CDR1 SGHTS and CDR2 YDEGEE. The CDR3 extends over 15 amino acids. With 4 bases clipped from V and 5 bases from J, the junction kept 9 bases outside the gene matches. The material was PBMCs, obtained after 12 months of ibrutinib treatment. This clonotype was sampled from a human donor with chronic lymphocytic leukemia. The chain has TRBV5-8 and TRBJ2-5; 9 nucleotides match TRBD2. In nucleotides, the CDR3 is TGTGCCAGCAGCCCGCGGGAGGGCCTAGGGGAGACCCAGTACTTC. Translating it yields CASSPREGLGETQYF.